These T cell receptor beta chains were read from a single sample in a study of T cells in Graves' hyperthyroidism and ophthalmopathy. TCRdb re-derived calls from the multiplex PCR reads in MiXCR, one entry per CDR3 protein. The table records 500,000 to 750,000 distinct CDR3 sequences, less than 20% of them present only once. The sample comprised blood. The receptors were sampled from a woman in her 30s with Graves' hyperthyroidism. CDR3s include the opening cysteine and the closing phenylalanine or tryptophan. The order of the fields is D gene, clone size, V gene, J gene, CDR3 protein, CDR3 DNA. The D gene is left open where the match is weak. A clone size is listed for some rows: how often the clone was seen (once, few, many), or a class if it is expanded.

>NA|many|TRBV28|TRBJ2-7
CASSFAAMPTIEQYF
TGTGCCAGCAGTTTTGCGGCGATGCCTACGATCGAGCAGTACTTC
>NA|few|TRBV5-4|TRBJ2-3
CASSVDSRGDTQYF
TGTGCCAGCAGCGTCGATTCACGCGGGGATACGCAGTATTTT
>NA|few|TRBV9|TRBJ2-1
CASSAVPYHNEQFF
TGTGCCAGCAGCGCCGTTCCCTATCACAATGAGCAGTTCTTC
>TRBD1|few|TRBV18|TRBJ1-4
CASSPPGQGEEKLFF
TGTGCCAGCTCACCCCCGGGACAGGGTGAGGAAAAACTGTTTTTT
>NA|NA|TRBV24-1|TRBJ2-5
CATSEAGGGGPGETQYF
TGTGCCACCAGCGAAGCAGGGGGGGGGGGCCCAGGAGAGACCCAGTACTTC
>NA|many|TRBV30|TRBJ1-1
CASTHLMNTEAFF
TGTGCCTCAACTCACCTGATGAACACTGAAGCTTTCTTT
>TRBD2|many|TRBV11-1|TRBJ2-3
CASSFLAGGADTQYF
TGTGCCAGCAGCTTTTTAGCGGGAGGTGCGGATACGCAGTATTTT
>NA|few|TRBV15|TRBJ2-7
CATSRTGNLYEQYF
TGTGCCACCAGCAGAACCGGAAATCTCTACGAGCAGTACTTC
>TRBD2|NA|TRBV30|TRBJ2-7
CAWGGLAGEVQYF
TGTGCCTGGGGCGGACTAGCGGGAGAGGTGCAGTACTTC
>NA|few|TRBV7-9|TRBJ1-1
CASQDAAAEAFF
TGTGCCAGCCAGGACGCAGCAGCTGAAGCTTTCTTT
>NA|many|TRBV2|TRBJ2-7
CASSDGRVGDEQYF
TGTGCCAGCAGTGACGGCAGGGTAGGTGACGAGCAGTACTTC
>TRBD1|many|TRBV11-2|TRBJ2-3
CASSHGQGTDTQYF
TGTGCCAGCAGCCATGGACAGGGAACAGATACGCAGTATTTT
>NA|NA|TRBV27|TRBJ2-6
CASSGRTGANVLTF
TGTGCCAGCAGCGGGAGAACTGGGGCCAACGTCCTGACTTTC
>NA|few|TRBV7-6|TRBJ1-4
CASGGSLATNEKLFF
TGTGCCAGCGGCGGATCTCTGGCGACTAATGAAAAACTGTTTTTT
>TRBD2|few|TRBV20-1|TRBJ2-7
CSARDDSGSYEQYF
TGCAGTGCTAGAGATGATAGCGGGAGTTACGAGCAGTACTTC
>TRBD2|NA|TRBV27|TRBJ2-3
CASKLPSGEGTDTQYF
TGTGCCAGCAAATTGCCTAGCGGGGAAGGTACAGATACGCAGTATTTT
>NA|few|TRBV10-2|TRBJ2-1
CASTRTRLTRGVNEQFF
TGCGCCAGCACCCGAACAAGACTAACCCGGGGCGTCAATGAGCAGTTCTTC
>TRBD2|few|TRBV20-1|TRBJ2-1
CSALGLAAANEQFF
TGCAGTGCTCTGGGACTAGCGGCGGCGAATGAGCAGTTCTTC
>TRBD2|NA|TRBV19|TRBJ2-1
CASTGTSGSAHNEQFF
TGTGCCAGTACTGGGACTAGCGGCTCGGCTCACAATGAGCAGTTCTTC
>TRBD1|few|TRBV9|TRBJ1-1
CASSAQGDRAYLGTEAFF
TGTGCCAGCAGCGCGCAGGGGGACAGAGCCTACCTAGGCACTGAAGCTTTCTTT